The clone carrying this T cell receptor (beta chain) was seen a handful of times. As yet, its antigen is unknown. The sample comes from a study of blood T cells in healthy people across ages. Study conclusions and caveats: Older age went with lower TCR beta diversity per million T cells, in a roughly linear way.

Then a second PCR, running about 6 to 12 cycles, was carried out with a sample-barcoded 5' primer and a J-beta primer mix. The yield of each sample was at least 2.5 million CDR3-containing paired-end reads. TCRdb reprocessed the 5' RACE reads with MiXCR, giving one entry per CDR3 protein. The data contain 1.4 million to 1.5 million distinct CDR3 sequences, around 42% of them singletons. The CDR3 contains 13 residues. V lost 7 bases and J 6 bases, leaving 15 bases between the germline ends. From germline, CDR1 is MNHNS and CDR2 SASEGT. Sequencing was done on a sample of blood. This clonotype was obtained from a young woman in good health. The chain employs TRBV6-1 and TRBJ1-2; D is possibly TRBD1 (5 bases). CDR3 protein: CASNAEGRDGYTF. The CDR3 DNA reads as TGTGCCAGCAACGCGGAGGGACGTGATGGCTACACCTTC.